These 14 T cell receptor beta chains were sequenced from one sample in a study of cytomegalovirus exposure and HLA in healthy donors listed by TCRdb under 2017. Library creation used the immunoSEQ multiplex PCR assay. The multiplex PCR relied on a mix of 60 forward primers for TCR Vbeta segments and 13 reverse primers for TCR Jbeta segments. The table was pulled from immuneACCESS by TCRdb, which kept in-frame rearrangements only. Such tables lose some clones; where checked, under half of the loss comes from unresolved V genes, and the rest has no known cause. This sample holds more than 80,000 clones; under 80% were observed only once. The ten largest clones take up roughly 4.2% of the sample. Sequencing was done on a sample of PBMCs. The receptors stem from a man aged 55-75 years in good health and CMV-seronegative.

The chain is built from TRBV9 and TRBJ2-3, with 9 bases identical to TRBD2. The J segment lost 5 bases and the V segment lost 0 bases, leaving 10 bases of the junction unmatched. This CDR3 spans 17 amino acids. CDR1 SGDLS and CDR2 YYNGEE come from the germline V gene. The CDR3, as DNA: TGTGCCAGCAGCGTAGCTTTTGCGGGGGGGCCCGAAGATACGCAGTATTTT. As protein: CASSVAFAGGPEDTQYF.

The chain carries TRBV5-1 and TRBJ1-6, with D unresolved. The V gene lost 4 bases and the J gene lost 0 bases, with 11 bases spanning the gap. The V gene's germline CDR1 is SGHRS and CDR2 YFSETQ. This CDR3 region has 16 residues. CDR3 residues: CASSLAPSSYNSPLHF. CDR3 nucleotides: TGCGCCAGCAGCCTGGCCCCCAGCTCCTATAATTCACCCCTCCACTTT.

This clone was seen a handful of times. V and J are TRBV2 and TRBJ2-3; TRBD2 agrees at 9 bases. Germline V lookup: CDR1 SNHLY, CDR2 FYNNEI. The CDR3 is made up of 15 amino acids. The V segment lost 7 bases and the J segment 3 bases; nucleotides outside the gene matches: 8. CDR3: CASNIAGLATDTQYF. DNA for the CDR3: TGTGCCAGCAACATCGCTGGACTAGCGACAGATACGCAGTATTTT.

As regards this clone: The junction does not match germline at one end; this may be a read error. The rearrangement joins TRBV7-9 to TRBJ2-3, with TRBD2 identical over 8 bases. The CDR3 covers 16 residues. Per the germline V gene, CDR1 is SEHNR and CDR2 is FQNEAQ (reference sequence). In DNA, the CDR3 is TGTTCCAGCAACGAGCGGGGGAAAACTAGCACAGATACGCAGTATTTT. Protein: CSSNERGKTSTDTQYF.

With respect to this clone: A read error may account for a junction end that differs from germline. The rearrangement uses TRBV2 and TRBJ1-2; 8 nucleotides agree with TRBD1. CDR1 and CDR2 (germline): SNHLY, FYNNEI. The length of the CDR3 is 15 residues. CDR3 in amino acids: CASGDPTGANYGYTF. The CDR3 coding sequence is TGTGCCAGCGGTGACCCGACAGGGGCTAACTATGGCTACACCTTC.

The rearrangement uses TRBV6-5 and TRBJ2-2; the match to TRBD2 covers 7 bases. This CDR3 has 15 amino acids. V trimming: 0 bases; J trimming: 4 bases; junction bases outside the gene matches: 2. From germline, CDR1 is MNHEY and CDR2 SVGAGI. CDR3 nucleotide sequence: TGTGCCAGCAGTTACTCGGCGGGAGCCACCGGGGAGCTGTTTTTT. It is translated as CASSYSAGATGELFF.

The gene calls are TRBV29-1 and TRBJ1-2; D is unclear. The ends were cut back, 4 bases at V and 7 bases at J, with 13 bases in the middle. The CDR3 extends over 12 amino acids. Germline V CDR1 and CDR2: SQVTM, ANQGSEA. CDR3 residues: CSVGTQVAGYTF. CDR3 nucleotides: TGCAGCGTTGGGACTCAGGTGGCTGGCTACACCTTC.

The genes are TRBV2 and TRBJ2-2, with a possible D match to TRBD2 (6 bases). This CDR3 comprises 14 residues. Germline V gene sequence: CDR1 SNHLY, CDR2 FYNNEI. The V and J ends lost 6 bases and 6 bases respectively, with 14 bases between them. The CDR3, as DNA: TGTGCCAGCAGCGAGGTGCCGGGGGCCGGGGAGCTGTTTTTT. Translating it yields CASSEVPGAGELFF. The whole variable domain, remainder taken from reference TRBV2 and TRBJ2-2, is EPEVTQTPSHQVTQMGQEVILRCVPISNHLYFYWYRQILGQKVEFLVSFYNNEISEKSEIFDDQFSVERPDGSNFTLKIRSTKLEDSAMYFCASSEVPGAGELFFGEGSRLTVL.

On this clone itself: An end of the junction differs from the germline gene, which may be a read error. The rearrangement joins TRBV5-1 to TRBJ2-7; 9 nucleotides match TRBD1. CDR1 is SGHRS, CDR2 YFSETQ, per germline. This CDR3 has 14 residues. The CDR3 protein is CASRAGTGPREQYF. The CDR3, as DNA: TGTGCCAGCCGAGCCGGGACAGGGCCTCGGGAGCAGTACTTC.

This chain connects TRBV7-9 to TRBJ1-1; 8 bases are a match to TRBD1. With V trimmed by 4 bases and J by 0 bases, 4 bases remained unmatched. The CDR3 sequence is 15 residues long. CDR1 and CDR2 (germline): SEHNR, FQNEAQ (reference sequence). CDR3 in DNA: TGTGCCAGCAGCTCCGGGACAGGCATGAACACTGAAGCTTTCTTT. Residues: CASSSGTGMNTEAFF.

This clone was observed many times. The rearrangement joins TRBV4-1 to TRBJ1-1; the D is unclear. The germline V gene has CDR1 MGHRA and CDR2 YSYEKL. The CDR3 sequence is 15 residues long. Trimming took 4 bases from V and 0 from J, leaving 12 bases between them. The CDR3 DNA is TGCGCCAGCAGCCGCGATCAGGTGCTGAACACTGAAGCTTTCTTT. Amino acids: CASSRDQVLNTEAFF.

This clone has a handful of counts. The CDR3 sequence is CASSTQGARSYEQYF. The CDR3 DNA sequence: TGTGCCAGCAGCACTCAGGGGGCCCGCTCCTACGAGCAGTACTTC. The V and J genes are TRBV6-1 and TRBJ2-7, with 8 bases matching TRBD1. The CDR3 consists of 15 residues. Germline-derived CDR1 and CDR2 are MNHNS and SASEGT. J lost 0 bases, V lost 6 bases, and 7 bases had no gene match.

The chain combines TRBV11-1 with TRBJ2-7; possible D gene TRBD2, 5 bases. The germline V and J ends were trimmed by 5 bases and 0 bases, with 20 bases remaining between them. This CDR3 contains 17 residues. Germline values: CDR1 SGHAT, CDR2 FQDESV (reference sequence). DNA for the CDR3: TGTGCCAGCAGCCTGAACTGGAGGTACCTCAACTCCTACGAGCAGTACTTC. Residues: CASSLNWRYLNSYEQYF. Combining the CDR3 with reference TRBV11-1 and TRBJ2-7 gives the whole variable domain EAEVAQSPRYKITEKSQAVAFWCDPISGHATLYWYRQILGQGPELLVQFQDESVVDDSQLPKDRFSAERLKGVDSTLKIQPAELGDSAMYLCASSLNWRYLNSYEQYFGPGTRLTVT.

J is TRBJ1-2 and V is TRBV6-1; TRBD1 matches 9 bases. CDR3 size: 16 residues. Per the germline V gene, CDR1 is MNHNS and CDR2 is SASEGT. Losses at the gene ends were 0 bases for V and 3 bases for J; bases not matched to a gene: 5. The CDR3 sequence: CASSEALTGGYYGYTF. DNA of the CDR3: TGTGCCAGCAGTGAAGCGTTGACAGGGGGGTACTATGGCTACACCTTC.